This T cell receptor beta chain is from a study of cytomegalovirus exposure and HLA in healthy donors. Notes on the study in general: In terms of immune exposure information, only CMV serostatus was available.

This clone appeared a single time. Antigen unknown. This PCR relied on a set of 60 Vbeta primers and 13 Jbeta primers. Assay: immunoSEQ multiplex PCR; the TCRdb copy retains only in-frame clones and omits some. The table has 100,000 to 150,000 clones, around 79% seen once. J gave up 6 bases and V 0 bases, and 3 bases lay outside the gene matches. Germline V gene sequence: CDR1 SGHVS, CDR2 FNYEAQ. CDR3 length equals 16 residues. J is TRBJ2-1 and V is TRBV7-6, with 12 bases identical to TRBD1. This receptor was identified in a woman aged 40-49 years in good health and CMV-seronegative. Sequenced sample: PBMCs. The CDR3 region is CASSLAWDRGLNEQFF. CDR3 DNA sequence: TGTGCCAGCAGCTTAGCTTGGGACAGGGGGCTCAATGAGCAGTTCTTC.